This T cell receptor (beta chain) is from a study of blood T cell repertoires in COVID-19. Unmatched junction bases numbered 9, after V lost 5 bases and J lost 7 bases. The CDR3 has 14 amino acids. Per germline, CDR1 MNHEY and CDR2 SMNVEV (reference sequence). Profiled with immunoSEQ multiplex PCR; TCRdb holds only in-frame clones, not every one. This table holds a few hundred thousand clones, about nine tenths found once. The rearrangement uses TRBV27 and TRBJ1-2, with TRBD1 identical over 8 bases. This TCR derives from a woman aged 35 to 49 who had recovered from COVID-19. Specimen: PBMCs or T cells enriched from blood (not recorded which). CDR3 nucleotides: TGTGCCAGCAGTATCGGACAGGGAGGCAGTGGCTACACCTTC. Translating gives CASSIGQGGSGYTF.